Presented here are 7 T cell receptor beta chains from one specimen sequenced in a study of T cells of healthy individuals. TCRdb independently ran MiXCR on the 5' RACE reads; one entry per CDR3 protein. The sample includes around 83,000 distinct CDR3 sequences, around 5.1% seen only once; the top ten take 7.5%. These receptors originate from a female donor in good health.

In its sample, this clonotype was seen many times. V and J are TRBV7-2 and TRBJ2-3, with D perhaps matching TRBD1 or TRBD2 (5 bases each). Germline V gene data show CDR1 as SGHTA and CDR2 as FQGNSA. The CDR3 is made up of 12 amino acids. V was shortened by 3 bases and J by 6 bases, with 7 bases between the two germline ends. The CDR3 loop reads CASSLGVDTQYF. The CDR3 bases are TGTGCCAGCAGCTTGGGGGTGGATACGCAGTATTTT.

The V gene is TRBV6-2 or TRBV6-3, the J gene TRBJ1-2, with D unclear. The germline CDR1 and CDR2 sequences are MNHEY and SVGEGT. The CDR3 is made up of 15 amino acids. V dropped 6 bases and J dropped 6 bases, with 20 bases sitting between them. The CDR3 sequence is CASSPTGGRMNGYTF. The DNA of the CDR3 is TGTGCCAGCAGCCCTACCGGCGGCCGGATGAATGGCTACACCTTC.

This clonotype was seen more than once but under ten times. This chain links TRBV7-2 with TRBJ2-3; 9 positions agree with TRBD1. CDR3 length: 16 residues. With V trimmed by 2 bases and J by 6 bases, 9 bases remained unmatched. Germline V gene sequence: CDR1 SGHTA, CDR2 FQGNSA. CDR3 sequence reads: CASSLRTGVPWDTQYF. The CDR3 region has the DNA TGTGCCAGCAGCTTAAGGACAGGGGTCCCCTGGGATACGCAGTATTTT.

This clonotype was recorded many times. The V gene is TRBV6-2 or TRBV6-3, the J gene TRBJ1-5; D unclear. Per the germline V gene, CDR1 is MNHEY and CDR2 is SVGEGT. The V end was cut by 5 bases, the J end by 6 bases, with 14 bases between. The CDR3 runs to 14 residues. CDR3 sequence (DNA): TGTGCCAGCAGTAGTGGAGGGTTGCGTCAGCCCCAGCATTTT. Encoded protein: CASSSGGLRQPQHF.

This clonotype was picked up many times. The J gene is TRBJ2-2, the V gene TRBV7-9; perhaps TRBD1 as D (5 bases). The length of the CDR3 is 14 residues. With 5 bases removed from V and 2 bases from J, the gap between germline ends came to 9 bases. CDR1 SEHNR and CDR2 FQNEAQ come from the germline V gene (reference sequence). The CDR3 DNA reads TGTGCCAGCAGCAAAACAGGAAACACCGGGGAGCTGTTTTTT. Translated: CASSKTGNTGELFF.

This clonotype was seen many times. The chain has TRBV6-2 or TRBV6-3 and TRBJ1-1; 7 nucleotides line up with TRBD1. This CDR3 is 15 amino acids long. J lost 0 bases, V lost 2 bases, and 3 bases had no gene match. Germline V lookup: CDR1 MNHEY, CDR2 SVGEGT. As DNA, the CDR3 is TGTGCCAGCAGTTACGACAGGGTATTGAACACTGAAGCTTTCTTT. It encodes CASSYDRVLNTEAFF.

DNA for the CDR3: TGTGCCTGGAGTGTACTAGCGGCAGGTATCGAGCAGTACTTC. Translating gives CAWSVLAAGIEQYF. V usage is TRBV30 and J usage is TRBJ2-7, with 8 bases fitting TRBD2. J lost 6 bases, V lost 0 bases, and 7 bases had no gene match. The CDR3 consists of 14 residues. Per the germline V gene, CDR1 is GTSNPN and CDR2 is SVGIG (reference sequence).